Below, 9 T cell receptor beta chains from the same sample are listed, as sequenced in a study of blood T cell repertoires in COVID-19. Generated by immunoSEQ multiplex PCR, the TCRdb table keeps only in-frame clones and is missing some. This repertoire shows 250,000 to 300,000 clones, over 70% found once; its top ten account for roughly 10%. The sample taken for sequencing was peripheral blood. All receptors derive from a woman in her 70s with COVID-19, enrolled during active disease.

The rearrangement links TRBV7-9 to TRBJ2-7; D is unclear. Germline V lookup: CDR1 SEHNR, CDR2 FQNEAQ (reference sequence). The CDR3 loop spans 12 amino acids. Trimming pared 5 bases from V and 3 bases from J, leaving 8 bases between. CDR3 residues: CASSAYSYEQYF. The DNA of the CDR3 is TGTGCCAGCAGCGCTTACAGCTACGAGCAGTACTTC.

The chain recombines TRBV6-5 with TRBJ2-1; TRBD1 matches 9 bases. The CDR3 totals 14 residues. Germline trimming cut 6 bases from V and 7 bases from J; bases unmatched to any gene: 7. Germline values: CDR1 MNHEY, CDR2 SVGAGI. The CDR3 reads CASSVGQGVNEQFF. The CDR3, as DNA: TGTGCCAGCAGCGTGGGACAGGGTGTGAATGAGCAGTTCTTC.

J is TRBJ2-3 and V is TRBV12-2; the table's D call, TRBD2, was not checked against the DNA. TRBV12-2 is annotated as a pseudogene. There are 18 residues in the CDR3. DNA of the CDR3: TGTGCAAGTCGCCCGGCTCTAGCGGGAATAACTAGCACAGATACGCAGTATTTT. It specifies CASRPALAGITSTDTQYF.

V and J are TRBV5-8 and TRBJ2-5; possible D gene TRBD1, 5 bases. CDR1 is SGHTS and CDR2 is YDEGEE in the germline V gene. Trimming left V 0 bases short and J 1 base short, with 16 bases between. The CDR3 sequence is 17 residues long. The CDR3 loop reads CASSLAGQGGPQETQYF. The CDR3 DNA reads TGTGCCAGCAGCTTGGCCGGGCAGGGTGGACCCCAAGAGACCCAGTACTTC.

J is TRBJ2-6 and V is TRBV27; unclear D gene. This CDR3 is built from 16 residues. V was clipped by 3 bases and J by 0 bases, with 9 bases between them. Germline V gene data show CDR1 as MNHEY and CDR2 as SMNVEV (reference sequence). The CDR3 loop is CASSFHTASGANVLTF. The CDR3 DNA reads as TGTGCCAGCAGTTTTCACACCGCCTCTGGGGCCAACGTCCTGACTTTC.

The V call is TRBV10-3, the J call TRBJ1-5, with D hard to call. CDR1 ENHRY and CDR2 SYGVKD come from the germline V gene. Between the trimmed V and J ends, which lost 10 bases and 2 bases, there was a span of 12 bases. The CDR3 runs to 13 residues. The CDR3 loop reads CATSPEGNQPQHF. CDR3 DNA sequence: TGTGCCACCAGCCCGGAGGGCAATCAGCCCCAGCATTTT.

The chain carries TRBV5-1 and TRBJ2-7; 10 bases are a match to TRBD2. Germline CDR1 reads SGHRS; CDR2 reads YFSETQ. The trim removed 0 bases at V and 0 bases at J, leaving 12 bases unmatched. The CDR3 consists of 19 residues. CDR3 sequence (DNA): TGCGCCAGCAGCTTGGTGAGAATAGCGGGAGGCCCTAGCTCCTACGAGCAGTACTTC. Translation: CASSLVRIAGGPSSYEQYF.

The chain joins TRBV29-1 to TRBJ2-2; TRBD1 agrees at 8 bases. CDR3 size: 17 residues. The V segment lost 7 bases and the J segment 1 base; nucleotides outside the gene matches: 14. Per the germline V gene, CDR1 is SQVTM and CDR2 is ANQGSEA. The CDR3 protein is CSDLGRGPELNTGELFF. CDR3 nucleotide sequence: TGCAGCGACCTGGGCAGGGGGCCCGAATTGAACACCGGGGAGCTGTTTTTT.

The CDR3 sequence: CASSDSGQGLGAEQFF. DNA for the CDR3: TGTGCCAGCAGTGACTCAGGACAGGGCCTAGGCGCTGAGCAGTTCTTC. V gene TRBV6-4 combines with J gene TRBJ2-1; 8 bases fit TRBD1. V trimming: 0 bases; J trimming: 9 bases; junction bases outside the gene matches: 10. Germline V gene lookup returns CDR1 MRHNA and CDR2 SNTAGT. The CDR3 sequence is 16 residues long.